Presented here are 20 T cell receptor beta chains from one specimen sequenced in a study of early T cells in non-severe SARS-CoV-2 infection. TCRdb processed the 5' RACE reads anew with MiXCR; each CDR3 protein has one entry. The sample has approximately 76,000 distinct CDR3 sequences, about an eighth seen once. Sequencing input: whole blood. These receptors were obtained from an adult who was a healthcare worker with PCR-confirmed SARS-CoV-2 infection or an uninfected control (not recorded which).

The chain combines TRBV20-1 with TRBJ2-5; TRBD2 matches 7 bases. The V gene's germline CDR1 is DFQATT and CDR2 SNEGSKA (reference sequence). The CDR3 spans 14 residues. V was clipped by 1 base and J by 1 base; unmatched bases: 3. CDR3 loop: CSARVPGGQETQYF. CDR3 coding DNA: TGCAGTGCTAGAGTACCGGGGGGCCAAGAGACCCAGTACTTC.

This clonotype has just a few counts. The chain uses TRBV30 and TRBJ1-1, with D uncertain. CDR1 GTSNPN and CDR2 SVGIG come from the germline V gene (reference sequence). The CDR3 contains 13 residues. V lost 5 bases to trimming and J lost 6 bases, with 16 bases between them. The CDR3 DNA follows: TGTGCCTGGTCCGGAGGTTTGGAGTCTGAAGCTTTCTTT. This translates into CAWSGGLESEAFF.

The J gene is TRBJ2-7, the V gene TRBV5-6, with a weak D call TRBD1 (6 bases). Trimming took off 3 bases at V and 2 bases at J, with 9 bases between the two ends. The V gene's germline CDR1 is SGHDT and CDR2 YYEEEE. The CDR3 covers 13 residues. CDR3 nucleotides: TGTGCCAGCAGCTACCGGACAGCCTACGAGCAGTACTTC. Encoded protein: CASSYRTAYEQYF.

This clonotype was found many times. The chain recombines TRBV5-1 with TRBJ2-1; 10 nucleotides agree with TRBD1. The CDR3 extends over 14 amino acids. The V segment lost 3 bases and the J segment 7 bases; nucleotides outside the gene matches: 4. Germline CDR1 and CDR2: SGHRS and YFSETQ. In DNA, the CDR3 is TGCGCCAGCAGCTGGGGGGGACAGGGGAATGAGCAGTTCTTC. Translation gives CASSWGGQGNEQFF.

This clonotype was observed a few times. V usage is TRBV5-5 and J usage is TRBJ1-2; 7 positions match TRBD1. The CDR3 has 13 amino acids. J lost 5 bases, V lost 4 bases, and 5 bases had no gene match. Germline V CDR1 and CDR2: SGHKS, YYEKEE (reference sequence). CDR3 DNA sequence: TGTGCCAGCAGCATCGGGACAGAGTATGGCTACACCTTC. Residues: CASSIGTEYGYTF.

In this sample, this clonotype turned up a few times. The rearrangement joins TRBV5-5 to TRBJ2-1; D is perhaps TRBD2 (6 bases). The CDR3 is 15 residues long. The V gene's germline CDR1 is SGHKS and CDR2 YYEKEE (reference sequence). V lost 3 bases, J lost 5 bases, and 15 bases lay in between. CDR3: CASSWSGRPDNEQFF. As DNA, the CDR3 is TGTGCCAGCAGCTGGTCTGGGAGGCCCGACAATGAGCAGTTCTTC.

This clonotype was recorded many times. The chain has TRBV11-2 and TRBJ2-1; the match to TRBD2 covers 9 bases. Germline lookup yields CDR1 SGHAT and CDR2 FQNNGV. J gave up 9 bases and V 5 bases, and 8 bases lay outside the gene matches. This CDR3 region has 14 residues. CDR3 nucleotides: TGTGCCAGCAGCATCTTTAGCGGGAGTGGTGAGCAGTTCTTC. Its protein is CASSIFSGSGEQFF.

V and J are TRBV5-1 and TRBJ2-7, with TRBD2 identical over 8 bases. CDR3 length: 15 residues. V lost 0 bases, J lost 3 bases, and 5 bases stayed unmatched. The germline gives CDR1 SGHRS, CDR2 YFSETQ. CDR3 protein: CASSLEAGEGYEQYF. As DNA, the CDR3 is TGCGCCAGCAGCTTGGAAGCGGGGGAGGGCTACGAGCAGTACTTC.

This clonotype was recorded at least ten times. The rearrangement links TRBV3-1 to TRBJ1-2, with TRBD1 identical over 7 bases. With 2 bases clipped from V and 14 bases from J, the junction kept 5 bases outside the gene matches. The CDR3 spans 11 residues. The V gene's germline CDR1 is LGHDT and CDR2 YNNKEL (reference sequence). Written as DNA, the CDR3 is TGTGCCAGCAGCCAATCGGACAGGCGTACCTTC. Its protein is CASSQSDRRTF. Full variable domain (missing parts from reference TRBV3-1 and TRBJ1-2): DTAVSQTPKYLVTQMGNDKSIKCEQNLGHDTMYWYKQDSKKFLKIMFSYNNKELIINETVPNRFSPKSPDKAHLNLHINSLELGDSAVYFCASSQSDRRTFGSGTRLTVV.

There are a few counts of this clonotype. The chain has TRBV5-1 and TRBJ2-3; a possible D gene is TRBD2 (5 bases). The CDR3 sequence is 14 residues long. The germline CDR1 and CDR2 sequences are SGHRS and YFSETQ. With 3 bases removed from V and 4 bases from J, the gap between germline ends came to 12 bases. CDR3 in DNA: TGCGCCAGCAGCTCAGTCCCGGGGTCAGATACGCAGTATTTT. Translation: CASSSVPGSDTQYF.

This clonotype was recorded at least ten times. This rearrangement joins TRBV15 to TRBJ2-7, with unresolved D. CDR1 and CDR2 from the germline V gene are LNHNV and YYDKDF (reference sequence). The CDR3 consists of 13 residues. The V gene lost 1 base and the J gene lost 4 bases, with 8 bases spanning the gap. The CDR3 bases are TGTGCCACCAGCAGAGGGCAGTTGTACGAGCAGTACTTC. Its protein product is CATSRGQLYEQYF.

This clonotype was recorded a few times. The chain recombines TRBV29-1 with TRBJ1-1; 8 nucleotides line up with TRBD1. The J segment lost 6 bases and the V segment lost 4 bases, leaving 7 bases of the junction unmatched. CDR1 SQVTM and CDR2 ANQGSEA come from the germline V gene. This CDR3 spans 13 amino acids. DNA for the CDR3: TGCAGCGTTGTAGGACAGGGTCCCCCTGAAGCTTTCTTT. Encoded protein: CSVVGQGPPEAFF. Full variable domain (remainder filled in from reference TRBV29-1 and TRBJ1-1): SAVISQKPSRDICQRGTSLTIQCQVDSQVTMMFWYRQQPGQSLTLIATANQGSEATYESGFVIDKFPISRPNLTFSTLTVSNMSPEDSSIYLCSVVGQGPPEAFFGQGTRLTVV.

This clonotype came up many times. V usage is TRBV28 and J usage is TRBJ1-2; 9 bases match TRBD1. J lost 8 bases, V lost 6 bases, and 19 bases had no gene match. The germline V gene has CDR1 MDHEN and CDR2 SYDVKM. CDR3 size: 17 residues. This CDR3 is CASSSLLAGGQGRGYTF. The CDR3 DNA follows: TGTGCCAGCAGCTCCCTTTTGGCGGGGGGACAGGGCAGGGGCTACACCTTC.

This clonotype was counted many times. The chain links TRBV6-1 to TRBJ2-4, with D perhaps given as TRBD1 or TRBD2 (5 bases each). The germline gives CDR1 MNHNS, CDR2 SASEGT. The CDR3 spans 12 residues. Trimming removed 1 base at V and 15 bases at J, with 13 bases between. The CDR3 DNA is TGTGCCAGCAGTGAAGAAGGGACCTCAGGGTACTTC. Translation: CASSEEGTSGYF.

The genes are TRBV27 and TRBJ2-2; D might be TRBD1 (5 bases). Germline values: CDR1 MNHEY, CDR2 SMNVEV (reference sequence). The CDR3 sequence is 15 residues long. The V and J ends lost 2 bases and 9 bases respectively, with 16 bases between them. The CDR3, as DNA: TGTGCCAGCAGTTTAGGCAGGGCGGTAGGGCGGGAGCTGTTTTTT. Protein sequence: CASSLGRAVGRELFF.

This clonotype was picked up a small number of times. The V call is TRBV11-3, the J call TRBJ1-6; no clear D. V was clipped by 4 bases and J by 3 bases, with 13 bases between them. CDR3 length: 16 residues. Germline values: CDR1 SGHNT, CDR2 YENEEA. CDR3 sequence reads: CASSSIGDGYNSPLHF. The CDR3, as DNA: TGTGCCAGCAGCTCCATAGGAGACGGCTATAATTCACCCCTCCACTTT.

The chain joins TRBV6-5 to TRBJ2-3, with 10 bases aligning to TRBD1. Germline assignment: CDR1 MNHEY and CDR2 SVGAGI. The CDR3 is 16 amino acids. Trimming removed 4 bases from V and 4 bases from J; junction bases left unmatched: 8. Here the CDR3 reads CASSSTGQGKPDTQYF. CDR3 DNA sequence: TGTGCCAGCAGTTCAACGGGACAGGGGAAGCCAGATACGCAGTATTTT.

The V call is TRBV5-1, the J call TRBJ2-5; 8 nucleotides align to TRBD2. CDR3 length: 16 residues. The trim removed 6 bases at V and 5 bases at J, leaving 15 bases unmatched. The germline CDR1 and CDR2 sequences are SGHRS and YFSETQ. In nucleotides, the CDR3 is TGCGCCAGCACCCTTAGCGGGGCGTCGGTTTGGGAGACCCAGTACTTC. It encodes CASTLSGASVWETQYF.

This clonotype was found a few times. The chain couples TRBV29-1 to TRBJ2-3, with D hard to call. This CDR3 is 12 amino acids long. The ends were cut back, 3 bases at V and 0 bases at J, with 4 bases in the middle. From germline, CDR1 is SQVTM and CDR2 ANQGSEA. The CDR3 loop is CSVDPSTDTQYF. The DNA for the CDR3 is TGCAGCGTTGACCCTAGCACAGATACGCAGTATTTT.

This clonotype showed up just a few times. This chain joins TRBV6-6 and TRBJ2-3, with TRBD2 as a possible D gene (5 bases). CDR1 and CDR2 from the germline V gene are MNHNY and SVGAGI (reference sequence). This CDR3 has 14 residues. Trimming pared 6 bases from V and 5 bases from J, leaving 15 bases between. The CDR3 here is CASSLATIEDTQYF. The CDR3 coding sequence is TGTGCCAGCAGCCTAGCTACCATAGAAGATACGCAGTATTTT.